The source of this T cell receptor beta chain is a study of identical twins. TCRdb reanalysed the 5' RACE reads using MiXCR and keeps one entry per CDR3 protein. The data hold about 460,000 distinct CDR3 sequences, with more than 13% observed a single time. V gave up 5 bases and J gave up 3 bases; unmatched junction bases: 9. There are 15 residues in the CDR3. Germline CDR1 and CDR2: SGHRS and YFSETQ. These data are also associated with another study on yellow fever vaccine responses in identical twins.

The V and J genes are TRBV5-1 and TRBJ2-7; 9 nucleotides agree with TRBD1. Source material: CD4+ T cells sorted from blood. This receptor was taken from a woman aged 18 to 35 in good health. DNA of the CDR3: TGCGCCAGCAGTGCACAGGGGACAGGGCTCTACGAGCAGTACTTC. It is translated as CASSAQGTGLYEQYF.